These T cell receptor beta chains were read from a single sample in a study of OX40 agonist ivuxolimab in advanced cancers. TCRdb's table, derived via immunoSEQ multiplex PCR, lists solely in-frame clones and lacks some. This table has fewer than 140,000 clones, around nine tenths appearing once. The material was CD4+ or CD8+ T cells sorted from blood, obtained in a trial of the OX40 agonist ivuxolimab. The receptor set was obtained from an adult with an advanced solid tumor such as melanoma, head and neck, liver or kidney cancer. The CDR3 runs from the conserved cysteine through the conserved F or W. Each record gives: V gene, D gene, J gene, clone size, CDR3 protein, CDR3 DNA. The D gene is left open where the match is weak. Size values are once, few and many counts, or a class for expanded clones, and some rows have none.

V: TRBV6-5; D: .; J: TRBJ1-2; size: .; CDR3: CASLSRSQNGYTF; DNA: TGTGCCAGCTTATCCAGATCACAGAATGGCTACACCTTC
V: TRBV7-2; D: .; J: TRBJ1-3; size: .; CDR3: CASSLIAGNTIYF; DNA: TGTGCCAGCAGCTTAATTGCGGGAAACACCATATATTTT
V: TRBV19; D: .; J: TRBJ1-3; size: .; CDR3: CASSPQGGNTIYF; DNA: TGTGCCAGTAGCCCACAGGGAGGAAACACCATATATTTT
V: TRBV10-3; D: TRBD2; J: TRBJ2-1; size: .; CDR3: CAISEGTSGGSSYNEQFF; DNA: TGTGCCATCAGTGAAGGGACTAGCGGTGGTAGCTCCTACAATGAGCAGTTCTTC
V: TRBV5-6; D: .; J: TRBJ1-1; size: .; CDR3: CASSFRGHTEAFF; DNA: TGTGCCAGCAGCTTCCGGGGCCACACTGAAGCTTTCTTT
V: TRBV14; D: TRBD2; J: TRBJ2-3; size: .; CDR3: CASSQFRPFAGADTQYF; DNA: TGTGCCAGCAGCCAATTTAGGCCCTTCGCGGGGGCAGATACGCAGTATTTT
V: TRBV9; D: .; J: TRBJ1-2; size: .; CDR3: CASSVISGTGYTF; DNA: TGTGCCAGCAGCGTAATCTCAGGGACCGGCTACACCTTC
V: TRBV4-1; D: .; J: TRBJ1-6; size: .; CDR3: CASSSYWGFNNSPLHF; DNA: TGCGCCAGCAGCTCCTATTGGGGATTTAATAATTCACCCCTCCACTTT
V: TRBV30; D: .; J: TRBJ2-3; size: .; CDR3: CAWSGTDTQYF; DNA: TGTGCCTGGAGTGGCACAGATACGCAGTATTTT
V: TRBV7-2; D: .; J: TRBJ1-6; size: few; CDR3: CASTSFSALHF; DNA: TGTGCCAGCACCTCTTTTTCGGCCCTCCACTTT
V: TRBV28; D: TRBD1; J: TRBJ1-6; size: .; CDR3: CASSSPQGAGSPLHF; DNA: TGTGCCAGCAGTTCTCCACAGGGGGCTGGTTCACCCCTCCACTTT
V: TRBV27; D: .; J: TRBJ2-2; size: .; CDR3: CASRYREFTGELFF; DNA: TGTGCCAGCAGATACAGGGAGTTCACCGGGGAGCTGTTTTTT
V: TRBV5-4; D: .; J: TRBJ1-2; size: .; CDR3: CASSLDRNYGYTF; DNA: TGTGCCAGCAGCCTGGACCGTAACTATGGCTACACCTTC
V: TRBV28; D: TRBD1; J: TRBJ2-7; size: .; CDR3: CASRSTGGSYEQYF; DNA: TGTGCCAGCAGGTCGACAGGGGGAAGCTACGAGCAGTACTTC
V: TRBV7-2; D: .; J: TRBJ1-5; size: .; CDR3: CASSLDIRWYQPQHF; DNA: TGTGCCAGCAGCTTAGACATTCGTTGGTATCAGCCCCAGCATTTT
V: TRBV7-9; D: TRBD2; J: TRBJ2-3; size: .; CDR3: CASSFQRGGLDTQYF; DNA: TGTGCCAGCAGCTTCCAGCGGGGGGGCCTAGATACGCAGTATTTT
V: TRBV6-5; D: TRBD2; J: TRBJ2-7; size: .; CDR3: CASKNGLAGLNEQYF; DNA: TGTGCCAGCAAGAACGGGCTAGCGGGGCTCAACGAGCAGTACTTC
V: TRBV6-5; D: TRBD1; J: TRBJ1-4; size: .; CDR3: CASRTTGTGEEKLFF; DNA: TGTGCCAGCAGAACGACCGGGACAGGGGAAGAAAAACTGTTTTTT